These T cell receptor beta chains were read from a single sample in a study of long-term antiretroviral therapy in people with HIV. Repertoires were generated with immunoSEQ multiplex PCR, while TCRdb's copy carries only in-frame clones and drops some. The sample lists tens of thousands of clones; around 80% were seen once. The input for sequencing was unsorted PBMCs, taken 3 years after starting antiretroviral therapy. The receptors stem from a man over 45 with HIV. Each CDR3 is given without its conserved first and last residue. Fields, in order: V gene, J gene, CDR3 protein.

V gene: TRBV27; J gene: TRBJ1-3; CDR3 protein: ASSAWTGSSGNTIY
V gene: TRBV19; J gene: TRBJ1-1; CDR3 protein: ASSSDRGPSGAF
V gene: TRBV27; J gene: TRBJ2-5; CDR3 protein: ASSLSQARRETQY
V gene: TRBV27; J gene: TRBJ2-7; CDR3 protein: ASSSNYLYEQY
V gene: TRBV10-3; J gene: TRBJ1-2; CDR3 protein: AISESGTTPSYGYT
V gene: TRBV20-1; J gene: TRBJ1-1; CDR3 protein: SASGQGEAF
V gene: TRBV4-3; J gene: TRBJ2-5; CDR3 protein: ASSQDPEGLAGGYQETQY
V gene: TRBV6-5; J gene: TRBJ2-1; CDR3 protein: ASSPRPWGEQF
V gene: TRBV6-1; J gene: TRBJ2-5; CDR3 protein: ASRETSGGYETQY
V gene: TRBV19; J gene: TRBJ1-2; CDR3 protein: ASSISVDSDGYT
V gene: TRBV7-9; J gene: TRBJ1-1; CDR3 protein: ASSLGVMNTEAF
V gene: TRBV9; J gene: TRBJ2-1; CDR3 protein: ASSNRDRNEQF
V gene: TRBV19; J gene: TRBJ1-5; CDR3 protein: ASSTGLNQPQH
V gene: TRBV11-2; J gene: TRBJ1-1; CDR3 protein: ASSLRGDTEAF
V gene: TRBV7-8; J gene: TRBJ2-1; CDR3 protein: ASSPGTFSNEQF
V gene: TRBV9; J gene: TRBJ2-7; CDR3 protein: ASSAPLAESYEQY
V gene: TRBV14; J gene: TRBJ2-3; CDR3 protein: ASSQVRRTDTQY
V gene: TRBV5-5; J gene: TRBJ2-7; CDR3 protein: ASTTLGAYEQY
V gene: TRBV7-9; J gene: TRBJ1-4; CDR3 protein: ASSLEVGLVEKLF
V gene: TRBV5-8; J gene: TRBJ1-2; CDR3 protein: ASSSRYEHASGYT